Included here is one T cell receptor (beta chain) sequence, with context. TCRdb re-derived calls from the 5' RACE reads in MiXCR, one entry per CDR3 protein. The sample has around 340,000 distinct CDR3 sequences; roughly 15% are singletons. This specimen belongs to a study of T-cell memory formation after mild COVID-19. Trimming shortened V by 4 bases and J by 0 bases, and 10 bases separated the two germline ends. Germline V gene data show CDR1 as LGHDT and CDR2 as YNNKEL (reference sequence). This CDR3 has 14 residues. The receptor was derived from a young man who had mild COVID-19 (a few samples of this study predate the infection). Cell type and time point are not known. V usage is TRBV3-1 and J usage is TRBJ2-7; D is perhaps TRBD2 (5 bases). Source material: PBMCs or a T cell subset sorted from them (not recorded which). As DNA, the CDR3 is TGTGCCAGCAGCCCAAACGCGGGCTCCTACGAGCAGTACTTC. It encodes CASSPNAGSYEQYF.